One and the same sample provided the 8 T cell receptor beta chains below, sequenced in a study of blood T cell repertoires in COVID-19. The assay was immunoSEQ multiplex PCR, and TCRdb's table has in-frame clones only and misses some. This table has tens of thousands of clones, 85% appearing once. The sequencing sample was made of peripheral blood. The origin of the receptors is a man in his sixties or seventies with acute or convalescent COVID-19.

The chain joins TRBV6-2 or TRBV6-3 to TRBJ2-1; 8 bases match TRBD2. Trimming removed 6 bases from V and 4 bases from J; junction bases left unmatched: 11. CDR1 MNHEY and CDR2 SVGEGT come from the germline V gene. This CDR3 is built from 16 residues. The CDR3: CASSRRGGASYNEQFF. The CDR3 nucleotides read TGTGCCAGCAGCCGCCGGGGGGGGGCCTCTTACAATGAGCAGTTCTTC.

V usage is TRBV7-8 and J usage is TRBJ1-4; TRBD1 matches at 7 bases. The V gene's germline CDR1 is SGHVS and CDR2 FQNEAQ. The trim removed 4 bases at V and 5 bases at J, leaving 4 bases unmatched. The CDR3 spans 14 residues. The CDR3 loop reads CASSSGQSNEKLFF. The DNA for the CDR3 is TGTGCCAGCAGCTCGGGACAGTCAAATGAAAAACTGTTTTTT.

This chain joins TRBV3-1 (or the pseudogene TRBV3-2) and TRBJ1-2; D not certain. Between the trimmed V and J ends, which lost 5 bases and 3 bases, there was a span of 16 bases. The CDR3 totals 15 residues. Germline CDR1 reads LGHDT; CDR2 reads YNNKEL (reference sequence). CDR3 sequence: CASSFGATGDYGYTF. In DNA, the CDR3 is TGTGCCAGCAGCTTCGGAGCCACCGGGGACTATGGCTACACCTTC.

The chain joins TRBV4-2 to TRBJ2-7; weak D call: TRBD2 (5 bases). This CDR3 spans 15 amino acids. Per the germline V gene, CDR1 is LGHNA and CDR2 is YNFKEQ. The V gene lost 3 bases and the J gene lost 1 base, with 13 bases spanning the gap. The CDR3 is CASSQAGIISYEQYF. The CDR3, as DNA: TGTGCCAGCAGCCAGGCCGGGATTATTTCCTACGAGCAGTACTTC.

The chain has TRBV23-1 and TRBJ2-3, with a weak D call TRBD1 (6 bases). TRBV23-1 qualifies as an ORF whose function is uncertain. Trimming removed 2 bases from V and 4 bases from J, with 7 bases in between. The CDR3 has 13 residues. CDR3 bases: TGCGCCAGCAGTCAAGGGGGCGCAGATACGCAGTATTTT. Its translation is CASSQGGADTQYF.

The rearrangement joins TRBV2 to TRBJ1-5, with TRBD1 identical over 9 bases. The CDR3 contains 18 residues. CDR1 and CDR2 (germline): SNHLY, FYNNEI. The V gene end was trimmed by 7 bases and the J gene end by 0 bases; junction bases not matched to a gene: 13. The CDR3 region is CASKQDRGGGYSNQPQHF. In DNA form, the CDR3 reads TGTGCCAGCAAACAGGACAGGGGAGGGGGTTATAGCAATCAGCCCCAGCATTTT.

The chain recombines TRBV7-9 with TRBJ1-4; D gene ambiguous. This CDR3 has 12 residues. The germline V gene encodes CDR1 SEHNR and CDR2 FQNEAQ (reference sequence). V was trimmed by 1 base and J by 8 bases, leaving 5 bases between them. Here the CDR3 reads CASSLVPEKLFF. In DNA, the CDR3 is TGTGCCAGCAGCTTAGTTCCAGAAAAACTGTTTTTT.

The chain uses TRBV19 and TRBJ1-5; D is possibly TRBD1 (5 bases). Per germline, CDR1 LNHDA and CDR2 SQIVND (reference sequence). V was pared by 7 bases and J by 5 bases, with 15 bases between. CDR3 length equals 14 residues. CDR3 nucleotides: TGTGCCAGTACTAAGGGGCAGTTTGATCAGCCCCAGCATTTT. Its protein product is CASTKGQFDQPQHF.